The 30 T cell receptor beta chains given below trace back to one sample, sequenced in a study of beta chain features in type 1 diabetes. Study-wide results and caveats: Across all four CD4+ subsets, people with type 1 diabetes showed modestly shorter TCRB CDR3s.

The sequenced template was cDNA made from the entire isolated RNA. TCRdb keeps only in-frame clones here, not all; method: immunoSEQ multiplex PCR. Of over 600,000 clones in the sample, roughly an eighth were seen once. The antigens these receptors bind are not known. Material for sequencing was naive CD4+ T cells from blood. The receptors here all came from a young man with type 1 diabetes.

This chain connects TRBV10-3 to TRBJ2-7, with D hard to call. This CDR3 has 14 residues. Trimming took off 10 bases at V and 5 bases at J, with 21 bases between the two ends. CDR1 and CDR2 from the germline V gene are ENHRY and SYGVKD. The CDR3 here is CATNYGPATDEQYF. In DNA, the CDR3 is TGTGCCACCAATTATGGACCAGCCACGGACGAGCAGTACTTC.

This clone showed up just a few times. The CDR3 sequence: CSVDVMNTEAFF. DNA of the CDR3: TGCAGCGTTGATGTCATGAACACTGAAGCTTTCTTT. V gene TRBV29-1 combines with J gene TRBJ1-1; D uncertain. The CDR3 sequence is 12 residues long. Germline assignment: CDR1 SQVTM and CDR2 ANQGSEA. Trimming left V 3 bases short and J 0 bases short, with 5 bases between.

For the CDR3, the DNA is TGTGCCAGCAGCTTAAAGGGTGCAGGGGGTGAAGCTTTCTTT. It translates to CASSLKGAGGEAFF. The V gene is TRBV7-2, the J gene TRBJ1-1, with 7 bases identical to TRBD1. Germline lookup yields CDR1 SGHTA and CDR2 FQGNSA. The CDR3 is made up of 14 amino acids. J lost 7 bases, V lost 2 bases, and 7 bases had no gene match.

This clone was seen more than once but under ten times. The chain recombines TRBV11-3 with TRBJ1-2; D remains ambiguous. This CDR3 region has 14 residues. The germline CDR1 and CDR2 sequences are SGHNT and YENEEA. Trimming cost V 0 bases and J 3 bases, with 8 bases left between them. CDR3 coding DNA: TGTGCCAGCAGCTTAGAAGGCAACTACTATGGCTACACCTTC. It is translated as CASSLEGNYYGYTF.

V usage is TRBV2 and J usage is TRBJ1-2, with D maybe TRBD1 (6 bases). Germline-derived CDR1 and CDR2 are SNHLY and FYNNEI. With 4 bases removed from V and 3 bases from J, the gap between germline ends came to 9 bases. There are 13 residues in the CDR3. The CDR3 DNA sequence: TGTGCCAGCAGTGCACAGGGCGACTATGGCTACACCTTC. It encodes CASSAQGDYGYTF.

This chain uses TRBV2 with TRBJ2-1, with 7 bases identical to TRBD2. Germline assignment: CDR1 SNHLY and CDR2 FYNNEI. The ends lost 5 bases at V and 13 bases at J; junction bases unmatched: 8. The CDR3 has 12 residues. In nucleotides, the CDR3 is TGTGCCAGCAGTAGTAGACTAGCCCAACAGTTCTTC. It translates to CASSSRLAQQFF.

This clone was seen a handful of times. The DNA for the CDR3 is TGTGCCAGCTGGGGCAATACCTACAATGAGCAGTTCTTC. It encodes CASWGNTYNEQFF. This chain connects TRBV28 to TRBJ2-1; D perhaps matches TRBD1 (5 bases). The CDR3 sequence is 13 residues long. V dropped 8 bases and J dropped 2 bases, with 10 bases sitting between them. Germline V gene sequence: CDR1 MDHEN, CDR2 SYDVKM.

The chain couples TRBV7-2 to TRBJ2-3, with 10 bases that match TRBD2. Germline-derived CDR1 and CDR2 are SGHTA and FQGNSA. V shed 0 bases and J 7 bases; nucleotides not matched to a gene: 10. The CDR3 extends over 17 amino acids. The CDR3, as DNA: TGTGCCAGCAGCTTAGCGTTAAGCGGGGGGGCCTCATATACGCAGTATTTT. It codes for CASSLALSGGASYTQYF.

This clone has just a few counts. The rearrangement links TRBV5-1 to TRBJ2-7; 8 positions match TRBD1. The CDR3 contains 14 residues. Germline V lookup: CDR1 SGHRS, CDR2 YFSETQ. The V and J ends lost 0 bases and 5 bases, in that order; junction bases with no gene match: 4. The chain's CDR3 is CASSLDRGRDEQYF. The DNA of the CDR3 is TGCGCCAGCAGCTTGGACAGGGGGAGAGACGAGCAGTACTTC.

The V gene is TRBV7-3, the J gene TRBJ1-2; D remains unclear. The CDR3 has 13 residues. The germline V and J ends were trimmed by 8 bases and 2 bases, with 12 bases remaining between them. Germline loops: CDR1 SGHTA, CDR2 FQGTGA. CDR3 in DNA: TGTGCCAGCCCTGACCGAAGAAACTATGGCTACACCTTC. Translated: CASPDRRNYGYTF.

This clone was recorded a few times. V usage is TRBV2 and J usage is TRBJ2-2; D may correspond to TRBD1 or TRBD2 (6 bases each). From germline, CDR1 is SNHLY and CDR2 FYNNEI. Trimming took 3 bases from V and 3 from J, leaving 14 bases between them. This CDR3 region has 16 residues. The CDR3 nucleotides read TGTGCCAGCAGTGACGGGGGAGCAGGGGACACCGGGGAGCTGTTTTTT. Translated, it gives CASSDGGAGDTGELFF.

The sample holds a few counts of this clone. In DNA form, the CDR3 reads TGTGCCAGCAGTGGGACAGTAAACTATGGCTACACCTTC. Its protein is CASSGTVNYGYTF. The chain has TRBV28 and TRBJ1-2, with 7 bases lining up with TRBD1. The ends lost 5 bases at V and 2 bases at J; junction bases unmatched: 2. CDR3 length equals 13 residues. CDR1 MDHEN and CDR2 SYDVKM come from the germline V gene.

This chain uses TRBV6-6 with TRBJ1-2; TRBD1 matches 7 bases. This CDR3 is 15 amino acids long. In germline, CDR1 is MNHNY, CDR2 SVGAGI (reference sequence). V lost 6 bases and J lost 7; bases outside the gene matches: 14. The CDR3 here is CASSLTEKGALGYTF. The CDR3 region has the DNA TGTGCCAGCAGCTTAACGGAGAAGGGGGCGCTTGGCTACACCTTC.

In DNA, the CDR3 is TGCGCCAGCAGCCAAGATCATGGGATCCAGCCCCAGCATTTT. It is translated as CASSQDHGIQPQHF. The chain has TRBV4-3 and TRBJ1-5; D is uncertain. CDR3 length: 14 amino acids. Trimming shortened V by 0 bases and J by 7 bases, and 10 bases separated the two germline ends. In germline, CDR1 is LGHNA, CDR2 YSLEER.

J is TRBJ2-7 and V is TRBV14; no definite D call. V lost 3 bases and J 4 bases, leaving 10 bases between the germline ends. Germline V CDR1 and CDR2: SGHDN, FVKESK. This CDR3 region has 13 residues. The CDR3 spells CASSQISRYEQYF. The CDR3 DNA reads as TGTGCCAGCAGCCAGATCTCCAGGTACGAGCAGTACTTC.

The table lists this clone with a few counts. This rearrangement joins TRBV10-3 to TRBJ2-1, with 9 bases lining up with TRBD1. V was pared by 4 bases and J by 2 bases, with 6 bases of the junction left unmatched. The CDR3 is 16 residues long. CDR1 and CDR2 from the germline V gene are ENHRY and SYGVKD. In nucleotides, the CDR3 is TGTGCCATCAGTGTTGGGACAGGGTCACCCTACAATGAGCAGTTCTTC. It yields the protein CAISVGTGSPYNEQFF.

The chain employs TRBV7-6 and TRBJ2-2, with D possibly TRBD1 on 5 matching bases. The V end was cut by 8 bases, the J end by 5 bases, with 6 bases between. This CDR3 has 11 residues. CDR1 SGHVS and CDR2 FNYEAQ come from the germline V gene. The CDR3 reads CASGQTGELFF. The DNA of the CDR3 is TGTGCCAGCGGACAAACCGGGGAGCTGTTTTTT.

V is TRBV5-1 and J is TRBJ2-1, with D maybe TRBD1 (5 bases). Looked up from germline, CDR1 is SGHRS and CDR2 is YFSETQ. This CDR3 contains 15 residues. Deletions cut 0 bases from V and 2 bases from J, with 9 bases between. The CDR3 nucleotides read TGCGCCAGCAGCTTGGGCAGGGTCCCCTACAATGAGCAGTTCTTC. Translating gives CASSLGRVPYNEQFF.

The chain has TRBV9 and TRBJ1-6; D is ambiguous. Trimming took off 0 bases at V and 3 bases at J, with 7 bases between the two ends. This CDR3 region has 15 residues. In germline, CDR1 is SGDLS, CDR2 YYNGEE. Written as DNA, the CDR3 is TGTGCCAGCAGCGTAGGGGAATTCTATAATTCACCCCTCCACTTT. It encodes CASSVGEFYNSPLHF.

The CDR3, as DNA: TGTGCCAGCAGTTACTCGGGTAGCGCGGGTGGCTACGAGCAGTACTTC. This translates into CASSYSGSAGGYEQYF. This chain uses TRBV6-5 with TRBJ2-7, with a weak D call TRBD2 (5 bases). The germline V and J ends were trimmed by 0 bases and 3 bases, with 15 bases remaining between them. The CDR3 sequence is 16 residues long. Germline V gives CDR1 MNHEY, CDR2 SVGAGI.

The chain has TRBV7-9 and TRBJ2-1, with 9 bases aligning to TRBD2. Germline trimming cut 0 bases from V and 7 bases from J; bases unmatched to any gene: 4. The germline CDR1 and CDR2 sequences are SEHNR and FQNEAQ (reference sequence). This CDR3 region has 15 residues. The DNA of the CDR3 is TGTGCCAGCAGCTTAGCTAGCGGGGGACCTAATGAGCAGTTCTTC. Translation: CASSLASGGPNEQFF.

CDR3 loop: CASSLARQEPAKNIQYF. CDR3 nucleotides: TGCGCCAGCAGCTTGGCGCGCCAGGAGCCAGCCAAAAACATTCAGTACTTC. The J gene is TRBJ2-4, the V gene TRBV5-1, with D unresolved. This CDR3 comprises 17 residues. Germline CDR1 reads SGHRS; CDR2 reads YFSETQ. Trimming removed 0 bases from V and 0 bases from J, with 13 bases in between. The full variable domain, completed using reference TRBV5-1 and TRBJ2-4, is KAGVTQTPRYLIKTRGQQVTLSCSPISGHRSVSWYQQTPGQGLQFLFEYFSETQRNKGNFPGRFSGRQFSNSRSEMNVSTLELGDSALYLCASSLARQEPAKNIQYFGAGTRLSVL.

This chain joins TRBV15 and TRBJ1-6; D possibly corresponds to TRBD1 (5 bases). CDR1 is LNHNV and CDR2 is YYDKDF in the germline V gene (reference sequence). V lost 1 base and J lost 4, with 8 bases in between. This CDR3 comprises 15 residues. DNA for the CDR3: TGTGCCACCAGCAGAGCCGGACAATATAATTCACCCCTCCACTTT. This sequence encodes CATSRAGQYNSPLHF.

This clone was seen more than once but under ten times. CDR3 protein: CASSEFLAVQETQYF. CDR3 bases: TGTGCCAGCAGTGAATTCCTAGCGGTTCAAGAGACCCAGTACTTC. The chain uses TRBV2 and TRBJ2-5; 7 bases are shared with TRBD2. From germline, CDR1 is SNHLY and CDR2 FYNNEI. The CDR3 is made up of 15 amino acids. Germline trimming cut 2 bases from V and 2 bases from J; bases unmatched to any gene: 5.

There are a few counts of this clone. The chain employs TRBV4-2 and TRBJ1-2; weak D call: TRBD1 (5 bases). CDR3 size: 15 residues. Trimming left V 7 bases short and J 8 bases short, with 23 bases between. Germline V lookup: CDR1 LGHNA, CDR2 YNFKEQ. Here the CDR3 reads CASTREGLRTGGYTF. CDR3 nucleotide sequence: TGTGCCAGCACCCGGGAGGGGTTGCGCACGGGGGGCTACACCTTC.

V usage is TRBV2 and J usage is TRBJ2-7; D perhaps matches TRBD1 (6 bases). The CDR3 covers 12 residues. Trimming removed 7 bases from V and 2 bases from J, with 9 bases in between. Germline V gene data show CDR1 as SNHLY and CDR2 as FYNNEI. CDR3 region: CASNRQAYEQYF. CDR3 DNA sequence: TGTGCCAGCAATAGACAGGCCTACGAGCAGTACTTC.

The chain employs TRBV14 and TRBJ1-4, with D possibly TRBD1 on 6 matching bases. The germline gives CDR1 SGHDN, CDR2 FVKESK. CDR3 length: 14 amino acids. V lost 3 bases and J 8 bases, leaving 13 bases between the germline ends. This CDR3 is CASSQLGQREKLFF. CDR3 nucleotide sequence: TGTGCCAGCAGCCAGTTGGGACAACGCGAAAAACTGTTTTTT.

This clone appeared a few times. CDR3 nucleotides: TGTGCCAGCAGCCAAAGAAGGGGGCGGGAAAAACTGTTTTTT. It yields the protein CASSQRRGREKLFF. The chain links TRBV14 to TRBJ1-4, with 7 bases matching TRBD1. Germline values: CDR1 SGHDN, CDR2 FVKESK. The CDR3 contains 14 residues. V was clipped by 2 bases and J by 8 bases; unmatched bases: 5.

This clone was recorded a few times. The chain has TRBV30 and TRBJ2-5; possibly TRBD1 for D (5 bases). CDR3 length: 14 residues. Per the germline V gene, CDR1 is GTSNPN and CDR2 is SVGIG (reference sequence). The germline V and J ends were trimmed by 2 bases and 2 bases, with 12 bases remaining between them. The CDR3 protein is CAWSRGRDQETQYF. The DNA of the CDR3 is TGTGCCTGGAGTAGGGGCCGAGATCAAGAGACCCAGTACTTC.

This chain links TRBV19 with TRBJ1-5; possibly TRBD1 for D (5 bases). This CDR3 has 16 residues. CDR1 LNHDA and CDR2 SQIVND come from the germline V gene (reference sequence). Trimming cost V 3 bases and J 0 bases, with 12 bases left between them. The CDR3 sequence: CASSIRDFDSNQPQHF. The CDR3 DNA follows: TGTGCCAGTAGTATCCGGGACTTCGATAGCAATCAGCCCCAGCATTTT.